This TCR beta chain was recovered during a study of monozygotic twins with cystic fibrosis. Sequencing was performed with immunoSEQ multiplex PCR; in TCRdb, only in-frame clones are kept and a portion is missing. The sample includes about 10,000 clones, approximately 99.4% of them seen just once. The ends were cut back, 1 base at V and 5 bases at J, with 21 bases in the middle. The CDR3 covers 18 residues. The germline CDR1 and CDR2 sequences are SGHAT and FQNNGV. This clonotype was obtained from a man in his late teens or twenties with cystic fibrosis. The V and J genes are TRBV11-2 and TRBJ2-1, with D unclear. The sample taken for sequencing was blood. The CDR3 DNA reads TGTGCCAGCAGCTTAGTGGATATTGTCTACCTCCCCGACAATGAGCAGTTCTTC. Encoded protein: CASSLVDIVYLPDNEQFF.